The 29 T cell receptor beta chains reported below all come from one sample, sequenced in a study of OX40 agonist ivuxolimab in advanced cancers. Only in-frame clones appear in the TCRdb table, and some are missing; sequencing was by immunoSEQ multiplex PCR. The table has 90,000 to 100,000 clones, approximately 95% seen once. Material: CD4+ or CD8+ T cells sorted from blood, obtained in a trial of the OX40 agonist ivuxolimab. All receptors derive from an adult with an advanced solid tumor such as melanoma, head and neck, liver or kidney cancer.

The rearrangement links TRBV27 to TRBJ2-7; D is undetermined. Germline values: CDR1 MNHEY, CDR2 SMNVEV (reference sequence). Between the trimmed V and J ends, which lost 2 bases and 3 bases, there was a span of 8 bases. This CDR3 has 13 amino acids. DNA for the CDR3: TGTGCCAGCAGTTTAACCCTAGACTACGAGCAGTACTTC. The encoded protein is CASSLTLDYEQYF.

The chain is built from TRBV7-9 and TRBJ2-7; a weak D match, TRBD2 (6 bases). Trimming stripped 2 bases from V and 6 bases from J, with 23 bases between. Germline CDR1 is SEHNR and CDR2 is FQNEAQ (reference sequence). The length of the CDR3 is 17 residues. CDR3 region: CASSLRPSGLRDSEQYF. The CDR3 coding sequence is TGTGCCAGCAGCTTACGCCCCTCTGGATTGCGGGATAGCGAGCAGTACTTC.

In DNA, the CDR3 is TGTGCCAGCAGTTACGGGCCCCGTGGAGGCTACACCTTC. Protein: CASSYGPRGGYTF. The chain combines TRBV6-6 with TRBJ1-2; no definite D call. V was pared by 2 bases and J by 8 bases, with 12 bases between. The CDR3 is 13 residues long. Germline loops: CDR1 MNHNY, CDR2 SVGAGI (reference sequence).

The V gene is TRBV6-1, the J gene TRBJ1-3; D not resolved. Germline lookup yields CDR1 MNHNS and CDR2 SASEGT. The CDR3 runs to 15 residues. V was trimmed by 2 bases and J by 1 base, leaving 9 bases between them. The CDR3 DNA follows: TGTGCCAGCAGTGAATCGGTTTGGTCTGGAAACACCATATATTTT. This codes for CASSESVWSGNTIYF.

The rearrangement uses TRBV5-1 and TRBJ1-1; perhaps TRBD1 as D (5 bases). Per germline, CDR1 SGHRS and CDR2 YFSETQ. V was shortened by 2 bases and J by 1 base, with 9 bases between the two germline ends. There are 14 residues in the CDR3. The CDR3 reads CASSFEGWNTEAFF. In DNA, the CDR3 is TGCGCCAGCAGCTTCGAGGGGTGGAACACTGAAGCTTTCTTT.

The V call is TRBV28, the J call TRBJ2-4; 9 bases fit TRBD1. With V trimmed by 6 bases and J by 1 base, 4 bases remained unmatched. CDR1 MDHEN and CDR2 SYDVKM come from the germline V gene. The CDR3 has 15 residues. The CDR3 here is CASSPGQGAKNIQYF. CDR3 in DNA: TGTGCCAGCAGCCCCGGACAGGGGGCCAAAAACATTCAGTACTTC.

The chain carries TRBV28 and TRBJ2-4; maybe TRBD1 (6 bases). Germline V gene data show CDR1 as MDHEN and CDR2 as SYDVKM. Trimming took off 2 bases at V and 8 bases at J, with 13 bases between the two ends. This CDR3 has 14 residues. The CDR3: CASSLGGRLDIQYF. The CDR3 region has the DNA TGTGCCAGCAGTTTAGGGGGCAGGTTGGACATTCAGTACTTC.

The sample holds one count of this clone. V gene TRBV11-2 combines with J gene TRBJ1-2, with no clear D. Germline V lookup: CDR1 SGHAT, CDR2 FQNNGV. The CDR3 is made up of 15 amino acids. V gave up 3 bases and J gave up 5 bases, with 16 bases separating them. The DNA for the CDR3 is TGTGCCAGCAGCTTTCCCCTAGACTTAGGATATGGCTACACCTTC. It yields the protein CASSFPLDLGYGYTF.

This chain connects TRBV10-3 to TRBJ2-1; 11 bases match TRBD2. Germline assignment: CDR1 ENHRY and CDR2 SYGVKD. With V trimmed by 5 bases and J by 2 bases, 2 bases remained unmatched. The CDR3 consists of 15 residues. In DNA form, the CDR3 reads TGTGCCATCAGTAATAGCGGGAGGGCCTACAATGAGCAGTTCTTC. Translated: CAISNSGRAYNEQFF.

This clone was seen once. DNA for the CDR3: TGTGCCAGTAGTATTGTTGGACAGACCTACGAGCAGTACTTC. This encodes CASSIVGQTYEQYF. V is TRBV19 and J is TRBJ2-7, with TRBD1 as a possible D gene (6 bases). CDR3 length equals 14 residues. Germline-derived CDR1 and CDR2 are LNHDA and SQIVND (reference sequence). The V and J ends lost 3 bases and 2 bases respectively, with 11 bases between them.

The chain is built from TRBV7-9 and TRBJ1-5; D gene uncertain. The V and J ends lost 5 bases and 7 bases respectively, with 9 bases between them. Germline V gene lookup returns CDR1 SEHNR and CDR2 FQNEAQ (reference sequence). The CDR3 spans 12 residues. In nucleotides, the CDR3 is TGTGCCAGCAGCCTTCAGGACCAGCCCCAGCATTTT. Protein product: CASSLQDQPQHF.

This chain links TRBV7-9 with TRBJ2-5; 14 nucleotides match TRBD2. There are 18 residues in the CDR3. CDR1 and CDR2 (germline): SEHNR, FQNEAQ (reference sequence). Trimming cost V 5 bases and J 5 bases; bases outside gene matches: 13. CDR3 region: CASSTTSGRARVVETQYF. DNA for the CDR3: TGTGCCAGCAGCACGACTAGCGGGAGGGCCCGTGTTGTGGAGACCCAGTACTTC.

V is TRBV29-1 and J is TRBJ2-3; D might be TRBD1 or TRBD2, each matching 6 bases. V dropped 6 bases and J dropped 0 bases, with 13 bases sitting between them. The CDR3 has 14 amino acids. Germline CDR1 SQVTM, CDR2 ANQGSEA. CDR3 amino acids: CSVEGGRSTDTQYF. CDR3 nucleotide sequence: TGCAGCGTGGAGGGGGGCAGAAGCACAGATACGCAGTATTTT.

The rearrangement links TRBV30 to TRBJ2-7; 9 bases map to TRBD1. Germline CDR1 and CDR2: GTSNPN and SVGIG (reference sequence). The junction had 4 bases not matched to a gene; V was cut back by 2 bases and J by 2 bases. The CDR3 loop spans 14 amino acids. Written as DNA, the CDR3 is TGTGCCTGGAGTTATGGGACAGGGCCCTACGAGCAGTACTTC. It yields the protein CAWSYGTGPYEQYF. Complete variable domain (other parts from reference TRBV30 and TRBJ2-7): SQTIHQWPATLVQPVGSPLSLECTVEGTSNPNLYWYRQAAGRGLQLLFYSVGIGQISSEVPQNLSASRPQDRQFILSSKKLLLSDSGFYLCAWSYGTGPYEQYFGPGTRLTVT.

The chain uses TRBV2 and TRBJ1-3; D is unresolved. Trimming left V 6 bases short and J 0 bases short, with 21 bases between. The length of the CDR3 is 18 residues. Germline CDR1 SNHLY, CDR2 FYNNEI. CDR3 bases: TGTGCCAGCAGCATACCTAGACACGAGATATCCTCTGGAAACACCATATATTTT. This encodes CASSIPRHEISSGNTIYF.

Of note for this clone: Other DNA sequences of this sample code for an identical CDR3. The chain joins TRBV7-9 to TRBJ2-7; 11 nucleotides agree with TRBD1. V dropped 4 bases and J dropped 2; count of bases not matched to a gene: 4. Germline CDR1 reads SEHNR; CDR2 reads FQNEAQ (reference sequence). The length of the CDR3 is 15 residues. The CDR3, as DNA: TGTGCCAGCAGCTCTCCGGGACAGGGGGCCTACGAGCAGTACTTC. This codes for CASSSPGQGAYEQYF.

V is TRBV5-4 and J is TRBJ2-2; 11 bases line up with TRBD2. The germline CDR1 and CDR2 sequences are SGHNT and YYREEE (reference sequence). The CDR3 consists of 15 residues. V shed 2 bases, J shed 6 bases, and the junction held 3 bases outside the gene matches. The DNA of the CDR3 is TGTGCCAGCAGCTTTGGACTAGCGGGCCCCGGGGAGCTGTTTTTT. This codes for CASSFGLAGPGELFF.

A single count supports this clone. The V and J genes are TRBV29-1 and TRBJ1-2; D is possibly TRBD1 (5 bases). Germline lookup yields CDR1 SQVTM and CDR2 ANQGSEA. This CDR3 is 14 amino acids long. Trimming pared 7 bases from V and 2 bases from J, leaving 17 bases between. The CDR3 DNA follows: TGCAGCGCCCTTCCGTTAGGGGAGAACTATGGCTACACCTTC. Residues: CSALPLGENYGYTF.

V usage is TRBV27 and J usage is TRBJ1-1; D not resolved. Germline assignment: CDR1 MNHEY and CDR2 SMNVEV (reference sequence). The CDR3 consists of 14 residues. Trimming removed 3 bases from V and 4 bases from J, with 12 bases in between. CDR3 coding DNA: TGTGCCAGCAGTTTCGGACCTGCGGGCACTGAAGCTTTCTTT. Translated: CASSFGPAGTEAFF.

The chain has TRBV7-2 and TRBJ2-1, with 8 bases fitting TRBD2. This CDR3 spans 16 amino acids. V shed 3 bases and J 0 bases; nucleotides not matched to a gene: 4. Germline CDR1 and CDR2: SGHTA and FQGNSA. CDR3 amino acids: CASSFSGGSSYNEQFF. CDR3 in DNA: TGTGCCAGCAGCTTTTCGGGGGGGAGCTCCTACAATGAGCAGTTCTTC.

This chain uses TRBV7-7 with TRBJ2-1; 10 bases match TRBD2. J lost 0 bases, V lost 4 bases, and 21 bases had no gene match. Per germline, CDR1 SSHAT and CDR2 FNYEAQ (reference sequence). The CDR3 runs 22 residues. The CDR3 bases are TGTGCCAGCAGCTCTAAACCCATCTTTACTAGCGGGAATTTAAGCTCCTACAATGAGCAGTTCTTC. It specifies CASSSKPIFTSGNLSSYNEQFF. The complete variable domain, with remaining parts taken from reference TRBV7-7 and TRBJ2-1, reads GAGVSQSPRYKVTKRGQDVTLRCDPISSHATLYWYQQALGQGPEFLTYFNYEAQPDKSGLPSDRFSAERPEGSISTLTIQRTEQRDSAMYRCASSSKPIFTSGNLSSYNEQFFGPGTRLTVL.

V gene TRBV7-9 combines with J gene TRBJ1-1; a weak D match, TRBD1 (5 bases). The CDR3 has 15 amino acids. V was shortened by 7 bases and J by 0 bases, with 15 bases between the two germline ends. Germline V gene data show CDR1 as SEHNR and CDR2 as FQNEAQ (reference sequence). The CDR3 protein is CASNSRDSLNTEAFF. The CDR3 nucleotides read TGTGCCAGCAACTCACGAGACAGCTTGAACACTGAAGCTTTCTTT.

This chain connects TRBV4-2 to TRBJ2-3; 11 nucleotides agree with TRBD2. The CDR3 loop spans 18 amino acids. Germline CDR1 is LGHNA and CDR2 is YNFKEQ. Trimming at V came to 0 bases and at J to 5 bases, leaving 10 bases not matched to a gene. Here the CDR3 DNA reads TGTGCCAGCAGCCAAGATCCCCTTAGCGGGGGGGAAGGAGATACGCAGTATTTT. It codes for CASSQDPLSGGEGDTQYF.

This rearrangement joins TRBV4-2 to TRBJ2-7; possibly TRBD1 for D (6 bases). V was clipped by 3 bases and J by 3 bases, with 12 bases between them. Germline loops: CDR1 LGHNA, CDR2 YNFKEQ. CDR3 length equals 14 residues. In nucleotides, the CDR3 is TGTGCCAGCAGCCACGGGGACAATTACTACGAGCAGTACTTC. Translation gives CASSHGDNYYEQYF.

This chain connects TRBV10-2 to TRBJ2-1; D ambiguous. The germline gives CDR1 WSHSY, CDR2 SAAADI. CDR3 length equals 16 residues. Trimming took 8 bases from V and 3 from J, leaving 20 bases between them. The CDR3 bases are TGCGCCAGCGGAGACCCCATAGTCTCACGCTACAATGAGCAGTTCTTC. It codes for CASGDPIVSRYNEQFF.

The V and J genes are TRBV19 and TRBJ2-1; 7 bases are a match to TRBD2. J was trimmed by 7 bases and V by 7 bases; bases with no gene match: 4. The germline CDR1 and CDR2 sequences are LNHDA and SQIVND (reference sequence). The CDR3 is 12 amino acids. The CDR3 here is CASKMGGNEQFF. The CDR3 DNA is TGTGCCAGTAAGATGGGGGGGAATGAGCAGTTCTTC.

V is TRBV21-1 and J is TRBJ2-4; TRBD2 was called by the table and not checked on the DNA. TRBV21-1 is marked as a pseudogene. CDR3 size: 13 residues. The CDR3 DNA follows: TGTGCCAGCAGCCCGGGGGAGAAAAACATTCAGTACTTC. Protein product: CASSPGEKNIQYF.

The chain recombines TRBV4-1 with TRBJ2-7; D is possibly TRBD1 (5 bases). The CDR3 is 15 amino acids. Germline values: CDR1 MGHRA, CDR2 YSYEKL. Trimming took off 5 bases at V and 0 bases at J, with 14 bases between the two ends. DNA for the CDR3: TGCGCCAGCAGCGAGTTGTTGGGGCCCTCCTACGAGCAGTACTTC. Translated: CASSELLGPSYEQYF.

J is TRBJ2-3 and V is TRBV7-9, with D possibly TRBD1 on 6 matching bases. Germline V gives CDR1 SEHNR, CDR2 FQNEAQ (reference sequence). The germline V and J ends were trimmed by 1 base and 4 bases, with 9 bases remaining between them. The CDR3 has 14 amino acids. CDR3 sequence: CASSLGPGADTQYF. The DNA of the CDR3 is TGTGCCAGCAGCTTAGGCCCAGGGGCAGATACGCAGTATTTT.